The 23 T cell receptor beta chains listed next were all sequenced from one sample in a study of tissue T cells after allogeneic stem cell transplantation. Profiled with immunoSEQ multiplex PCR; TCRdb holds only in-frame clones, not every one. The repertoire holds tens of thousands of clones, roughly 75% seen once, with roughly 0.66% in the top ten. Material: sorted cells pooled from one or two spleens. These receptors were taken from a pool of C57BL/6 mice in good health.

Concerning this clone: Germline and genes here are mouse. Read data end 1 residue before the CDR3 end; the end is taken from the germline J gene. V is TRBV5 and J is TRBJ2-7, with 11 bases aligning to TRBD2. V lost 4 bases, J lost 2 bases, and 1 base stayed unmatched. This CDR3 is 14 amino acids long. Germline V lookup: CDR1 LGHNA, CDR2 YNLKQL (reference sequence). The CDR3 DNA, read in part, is TGTGCCAGCAGCCCGGGACTGGGGGCCTATGAACAGTAC. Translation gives CASSPGLGAYEQY. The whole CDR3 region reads CASSPGLGAYEQYF.

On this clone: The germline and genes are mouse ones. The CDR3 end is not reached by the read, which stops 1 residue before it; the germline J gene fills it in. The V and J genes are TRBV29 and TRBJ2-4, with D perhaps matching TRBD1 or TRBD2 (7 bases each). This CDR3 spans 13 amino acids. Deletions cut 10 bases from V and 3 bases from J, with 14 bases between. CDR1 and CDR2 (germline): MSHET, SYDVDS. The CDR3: CATVQGGQNTLYF. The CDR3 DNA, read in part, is TGTGCTACGGTCCAGGGGGGGCAAAACACCTTGTAC.

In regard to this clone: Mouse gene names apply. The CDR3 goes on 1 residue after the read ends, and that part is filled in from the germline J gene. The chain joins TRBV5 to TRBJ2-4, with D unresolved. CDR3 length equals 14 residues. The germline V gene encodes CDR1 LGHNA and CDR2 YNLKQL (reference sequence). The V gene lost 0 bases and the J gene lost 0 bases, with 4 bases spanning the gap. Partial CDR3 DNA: TGTGCCAGCAGCCAAGAGACTAGTCAAAACACCTTGTAC. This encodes CASSQETSQNTLY. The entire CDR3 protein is CASSQETSQNTLYF.

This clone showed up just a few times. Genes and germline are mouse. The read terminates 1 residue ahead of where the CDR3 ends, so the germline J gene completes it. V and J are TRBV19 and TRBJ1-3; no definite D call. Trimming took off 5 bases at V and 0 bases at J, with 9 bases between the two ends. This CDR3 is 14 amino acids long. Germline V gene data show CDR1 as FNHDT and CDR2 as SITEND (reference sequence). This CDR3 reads CASSPQNSGNTLYF. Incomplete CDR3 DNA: TGTGCCAGCAGCCCACAGAATTCTGGAAATACGCTCTAT. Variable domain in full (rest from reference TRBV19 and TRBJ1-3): GGIITQTPKFLIGQEGQKLTLKCQQNFNHDTMYWYRQDSGKGLRLIYYSITENDLQKGDLSEGYDASREKKSSFSLTVTSAQKNEMAVFLCASSPQNSGNTLYFGEGSRLIVV.

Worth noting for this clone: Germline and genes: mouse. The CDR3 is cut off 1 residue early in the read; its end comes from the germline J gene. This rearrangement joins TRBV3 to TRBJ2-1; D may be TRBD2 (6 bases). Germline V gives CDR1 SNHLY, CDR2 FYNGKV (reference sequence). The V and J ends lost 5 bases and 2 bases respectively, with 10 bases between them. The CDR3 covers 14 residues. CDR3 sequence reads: CASSLRLDYAEQFF. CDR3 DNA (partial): TGTGCCAGCAGCCTAAGACTGGACTATGCTGAGCAGTTC.

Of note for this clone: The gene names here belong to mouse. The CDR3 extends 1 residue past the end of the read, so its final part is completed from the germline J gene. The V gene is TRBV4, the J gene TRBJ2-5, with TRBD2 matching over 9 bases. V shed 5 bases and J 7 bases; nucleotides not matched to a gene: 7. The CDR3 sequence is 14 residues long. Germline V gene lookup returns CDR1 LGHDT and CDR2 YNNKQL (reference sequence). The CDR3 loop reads CASSQDWGGYTQYF. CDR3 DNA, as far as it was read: TGTGCCAGCAGCCAGGACTGGGGAGGATACACCCAGTAC.

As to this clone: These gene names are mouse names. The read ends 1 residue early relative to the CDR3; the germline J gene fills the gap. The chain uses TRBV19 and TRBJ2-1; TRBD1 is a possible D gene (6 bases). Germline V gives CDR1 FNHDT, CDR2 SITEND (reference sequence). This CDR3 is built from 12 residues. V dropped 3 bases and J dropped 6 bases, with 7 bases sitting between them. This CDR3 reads CASSRDIAEQFF. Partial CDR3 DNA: TGTGCCAGCAGTAGGGACATTGCTGAGCAGTTC. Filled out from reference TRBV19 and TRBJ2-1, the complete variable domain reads GGIITQTPKFLIGQEGQKLTLKCQQNFNHDTMYWYRQDSGKGLRLIYYSITENDLQKGDLSEGYDASREKKSSFSLTVTSAQKNEMAVFLCASSRDIAEQFFGPGTRLTVL.

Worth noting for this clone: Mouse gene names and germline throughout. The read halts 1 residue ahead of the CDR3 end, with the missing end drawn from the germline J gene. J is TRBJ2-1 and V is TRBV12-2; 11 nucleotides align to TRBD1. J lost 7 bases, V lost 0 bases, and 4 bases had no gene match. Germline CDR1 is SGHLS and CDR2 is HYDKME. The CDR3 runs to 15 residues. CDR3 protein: CASSLEGQGEAEQFF. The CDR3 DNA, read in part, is TGTGCCAGCTCTCTCGAGGGACAGGGGGAAGCTGAGCAGTTC. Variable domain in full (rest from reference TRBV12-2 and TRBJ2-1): NSGVVQSPRYIIKGKGERSILKCIPISGHLSVAWYQQTQGQELKFFIQHYDKMERDKGNLPSRFSVQQFDDYHSEMNMSALELEDSAVYFCASSLEGQGEAEQFFGPGTRLTVL.

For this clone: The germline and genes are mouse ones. This chain's CDR3 is CGAQNYAEQFF. Incomplete CDR3 DNA: TGTGGTGCTCAAAACTATGCTGAGCAGTTC. The V call is TRBV20, the J call TRBJ2-1; no clear D gene. The read terminates 1 residue ahead of where the CDR3 ends, so the germline J gene completes it. Germline values: CDR1 GFQATS, CDR2 STVNSAI. V gave up 5 bases and J gave up 1 base, with 3 bases separating them. The CDR3 runs 11 residues.

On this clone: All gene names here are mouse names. CDR3 sequence reads: CASSRHLYNSPLYF. CDR3 bases read: TGTGCTAGCAGTCGACACCTCTATAATTCGCCCCTCTAC. The chain recombines TRBV29 with TRBJ1-6; unclear D gene. The CDR3 extends 1 residue past the end of the read, so its final part is completed from the germline J gene. TRBJ1-6 is treated as an ORF (open reading frame) with a function not yet certain. Trimming cost V 5 bases and J 3 bases, with 8 bases left between them. Germline V CDR1 and CDR2: MSHET, SYDVDS. The CDR3 has 14 residues.

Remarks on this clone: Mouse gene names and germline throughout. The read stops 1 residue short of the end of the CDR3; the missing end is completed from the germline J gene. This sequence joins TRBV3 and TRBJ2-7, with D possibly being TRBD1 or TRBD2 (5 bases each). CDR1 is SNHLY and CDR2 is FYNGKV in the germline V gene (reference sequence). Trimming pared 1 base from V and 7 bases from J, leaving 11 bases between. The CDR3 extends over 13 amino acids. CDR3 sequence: CASSLERGEEQYF. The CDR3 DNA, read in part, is TGTGCCAGCAGCTTAGAAAGGGGCGAGGAACAGTAC.

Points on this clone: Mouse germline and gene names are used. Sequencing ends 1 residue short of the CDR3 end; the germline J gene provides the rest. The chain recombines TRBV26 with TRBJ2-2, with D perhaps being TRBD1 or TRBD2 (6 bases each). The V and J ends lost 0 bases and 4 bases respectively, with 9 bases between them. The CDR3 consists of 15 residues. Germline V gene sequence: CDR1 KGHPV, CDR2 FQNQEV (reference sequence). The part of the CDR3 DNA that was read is TGTGCCAGCAGTCTGTCAGGGGGGACCACCGGGCAGCTCTAC. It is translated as CASSLSGGTTGQLY. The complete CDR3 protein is CASSLSGGTTGQLYF.

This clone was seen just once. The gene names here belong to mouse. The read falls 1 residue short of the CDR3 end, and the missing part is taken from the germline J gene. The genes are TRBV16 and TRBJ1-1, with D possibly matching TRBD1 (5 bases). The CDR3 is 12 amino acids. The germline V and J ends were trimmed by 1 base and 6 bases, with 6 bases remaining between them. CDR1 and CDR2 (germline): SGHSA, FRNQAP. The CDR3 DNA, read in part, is TGTGCAAGCAGCTTAGGGACATCAGAAGTCTTC. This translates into CASSLGTSEVF. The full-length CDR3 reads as CASSLGTSEVFF.

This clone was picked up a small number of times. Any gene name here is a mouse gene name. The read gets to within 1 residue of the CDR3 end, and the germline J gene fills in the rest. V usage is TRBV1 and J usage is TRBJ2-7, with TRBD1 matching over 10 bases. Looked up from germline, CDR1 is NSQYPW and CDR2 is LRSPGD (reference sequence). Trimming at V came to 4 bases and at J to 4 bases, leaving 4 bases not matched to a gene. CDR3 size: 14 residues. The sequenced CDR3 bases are TGCACCTGCAGTGGGGGACAGGGGTCTTATGAACAGTAC. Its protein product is CTCSGGQGSYEQY. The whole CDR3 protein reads CTCSGGQGSYEQYF. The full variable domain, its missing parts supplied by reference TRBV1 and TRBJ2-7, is VTLLEQNPRWRLVPRGQAVNLRCILKNSQYPWMSWYQQDLQKQLQWLFTLRSPGDKEVKSLPGADYLATRVTDTELRLQVANMSQGRTLYCTCSGGQGSYEQYFGPGTRLTVL.

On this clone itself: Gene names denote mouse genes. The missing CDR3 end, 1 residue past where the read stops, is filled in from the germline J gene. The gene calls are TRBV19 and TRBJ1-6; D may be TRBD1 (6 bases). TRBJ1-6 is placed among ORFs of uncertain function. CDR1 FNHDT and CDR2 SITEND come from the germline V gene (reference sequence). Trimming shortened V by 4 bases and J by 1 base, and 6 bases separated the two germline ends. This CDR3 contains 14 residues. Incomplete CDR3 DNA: TGTGCCAGCAGTCAGGGGTCCTATAATTCGCCCCTCTAC. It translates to CASSQGSYNSPLY. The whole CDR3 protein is CASSQGSYNSPLYF.

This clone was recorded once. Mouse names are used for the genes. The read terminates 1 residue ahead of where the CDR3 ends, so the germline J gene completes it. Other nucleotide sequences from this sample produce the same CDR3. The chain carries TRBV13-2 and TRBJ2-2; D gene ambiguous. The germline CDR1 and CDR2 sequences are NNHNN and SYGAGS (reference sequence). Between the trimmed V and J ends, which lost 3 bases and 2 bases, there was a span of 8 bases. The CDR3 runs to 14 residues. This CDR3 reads CASGGQANTGQLYF. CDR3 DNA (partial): TGTGCCAGCGGTGGACAAGCGAACACCGGGCAGCTCTAC.

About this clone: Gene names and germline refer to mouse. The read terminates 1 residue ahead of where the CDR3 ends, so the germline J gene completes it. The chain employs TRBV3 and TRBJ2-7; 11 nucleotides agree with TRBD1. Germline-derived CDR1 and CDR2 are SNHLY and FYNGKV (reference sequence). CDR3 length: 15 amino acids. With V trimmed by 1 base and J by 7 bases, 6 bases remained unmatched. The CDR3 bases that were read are TGTGCCAGCAGCTTAGGGACAGGGGGCGCCGGAGAACAGTAC. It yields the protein CASSLGTGGAGEQY. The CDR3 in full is CASSLGTGGAGEQYF.

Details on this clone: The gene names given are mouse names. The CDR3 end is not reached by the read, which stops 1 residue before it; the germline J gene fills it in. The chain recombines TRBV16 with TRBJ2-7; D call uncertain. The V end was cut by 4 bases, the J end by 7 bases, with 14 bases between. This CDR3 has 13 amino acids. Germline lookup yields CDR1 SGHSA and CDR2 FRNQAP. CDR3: CASSSTPGWEQYF. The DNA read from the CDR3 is TGTGCAAGCAGCTCAACCCCGGGATGGGAACAGTAC.

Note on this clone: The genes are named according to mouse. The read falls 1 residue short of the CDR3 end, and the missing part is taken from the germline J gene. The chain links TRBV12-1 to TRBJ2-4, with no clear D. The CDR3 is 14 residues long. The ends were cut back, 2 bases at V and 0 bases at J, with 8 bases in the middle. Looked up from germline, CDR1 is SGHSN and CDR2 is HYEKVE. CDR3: CASSPPPSQNTLYF. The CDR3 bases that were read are TGTGCCAGCTCTCCCCCGCCTAGTCAAAACACCTTGTAC.

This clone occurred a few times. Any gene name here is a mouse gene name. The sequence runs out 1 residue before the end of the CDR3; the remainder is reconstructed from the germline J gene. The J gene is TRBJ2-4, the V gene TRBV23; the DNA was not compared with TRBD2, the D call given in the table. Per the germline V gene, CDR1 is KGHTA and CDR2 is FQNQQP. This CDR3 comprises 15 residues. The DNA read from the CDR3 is TGCTCCAGCAGTCAATTACTGGGGGGGCGGGACACCTTGTAC. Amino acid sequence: CSSSQLLGGRDTLY. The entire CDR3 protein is CSSSQLLGGRDTLYF.

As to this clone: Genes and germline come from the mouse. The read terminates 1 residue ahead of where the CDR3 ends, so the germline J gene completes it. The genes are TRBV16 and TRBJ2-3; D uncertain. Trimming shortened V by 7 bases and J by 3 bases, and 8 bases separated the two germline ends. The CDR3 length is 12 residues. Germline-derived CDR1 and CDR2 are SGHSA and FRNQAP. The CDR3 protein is CASTEGAETLYF. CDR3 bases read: TGTGCAAGCACAGAGGGAGCAGAAACGCTGTAT.

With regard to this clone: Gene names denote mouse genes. CDR3 DNA (partial): TGTGCCAGCTCACCCAGGGGGCGTGCAAACACAGAAGTCTTC. It translates to CASSPRGRANTEVF. The whole CDR3 protein is CASSPRGRANTEVFF. This chain uses TRBV12-1 with TRBJ1-1; 8 bases match TRBD1. The read terminates 1 residue before the CDR3 end, so the remaining end is supplied by the germline J gene. The V gene end was trimmed by 4 bases and the J gene end by 0 bases; junction bases not matched to a gene: 6. The CDR3 is 15 residues long. Germline V gene lookup returns CDR1 SGHSN and CDR2 HYEKVE.

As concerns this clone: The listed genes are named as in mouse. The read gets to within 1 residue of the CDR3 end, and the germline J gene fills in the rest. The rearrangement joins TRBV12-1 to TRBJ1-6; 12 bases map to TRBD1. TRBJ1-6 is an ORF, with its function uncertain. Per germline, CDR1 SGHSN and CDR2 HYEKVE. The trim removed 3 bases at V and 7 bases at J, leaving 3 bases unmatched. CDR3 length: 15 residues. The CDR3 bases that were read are TGTGCCAGCTCTAGGGACAGGGGGCGGAATTCGCCCCTCTAC. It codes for CASSRDRGRNSPLY. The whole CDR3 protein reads CASSRDRGRNSPLYF.